The 15 T cell receptor beta chains reported below all come from one sample, sequenced in a study of T cell responses to AZD1222 COVID-19 vaccine. Using immunoSEQ multiplex PCR, the repertoire was profiled, and TCRdb retains in-frame clones only, with some absent. The table includes more than 50,000 clones, around 90% detected once. Specimen: peripheral blood, collected on day 0 of AZD1222 vaccination. The receptors were sampled from an adult in good health.

This rearrangement joins TRBV29-1 to TRBJ2-1; D is perhaps TRBD1 (5 bases). The CDR3 is 14 residues long. The germline gives CDR1 SQVTM, CDR2 ANQGSEA. V lost 1 base to trimming and J lost 13 bases, with 20 bases between them. CDR3 protein: CSVEVMDTQTEQFF. Written as DNA, the CDR3 is TGCAGCGTTGAAGTGATGGACACTCAAACGGAACAGTTCTTC.

This chain joins TRBV3-1 (or the pseudogene TRBV3-2) and TRBJ1-2, with D perhaps matching TRBD1 (6 bases). Germline loops: CDR1 LGHDT, CDR2 YNNKEL (reference sequence). This CDR3 contains 13 residues. With 3 bases removed from V and 6 bases from J, the gap between germline ends came to 11 bases. CDR3 protein: CASSQGGLDGYTF. The CDR3 DNA is TGTGCCAGCAGCCAGGGGGGCTTGGATGGCTACACCTTC.

This chain connects TRBV29-1 to TRBJ1-3; D not resolved. CDR1 is SQVTM, CDR2 ANQGSEA, per germline. The CDR3 extends over 13 amino acids. V was cut by 3 bases and J by 1 base, with 7 bases left in between. This CDR3 is CSVDGESGNTIYF. In nucleotides, the CDR3 is TGCAGCGTTGACGGCGAGTCTGGAAACACCATATATTTT.

This chain joins TRBV5-5 and TRBJ1-6, with 9 nucleotides matching TRBD1. V dropped 5 bases and J dropped 7; count of bases not matched to a gene: 4. The CDR3 is 14 amino acids. Germline CDR1 is SGHKS and CDR2 is YYEKEE (reference sequence). The CDR3 DNA is TGTGCCAGCAGTAGGACAGGGGAAAATTCACCCCTCCACTTT. It is translated as CASSRTGENSPLHF.

This sequence joins TRBV19 and TRBJ1-6; D is unresolved. V gave up 1 base and J gave up 7 bases, with 11 bases separating them. The CDR3 has 15 residues. In germline, CDR1 is LNHDA, CDR2 SQIVND (reference sequence). The CDR3 reads CASSIGTLRNSPLHF. The CDR3 DNA reads as TGTGCCAGTAGTATAGGGACCCTCAGGAATTCACCCCTCCACTTT.

The V and J genes are TRBV6-5 and TRBJ2-7, with TRBD1 identical over 9 bases. Trimming removed 6 bases from V and 1 base from J; junction bases left unmatched: 4. CDR1 and CDR2 (germline): MNHEY, SVGAGI. The CDR3 length is 14 residues. For the CDR3, the DNA is TGTGCCAGCAGGGTGGACAGGGGTTCCTACGAGCAGTACTTC. Protein sequence: CASRVDRGSYEQYF.

The V gene is TRBV3-1 (or the pseudogene TRBV3-2), the J gene TRBJ1-5; a weak D match, TRBD1 (5 bases). The CDR3 loop spans 16 amino acids. With 1 base removed from V and 7 bases from J, the gap between germline ends came to 17 bases. Germline V gene lookup returns CDR1 LGHDT and CDR2 YNNKEL (reference sequence). CDR3 sequence reads: CASSQAGSPTGQPQHF. CDR3 coding DNA: TGTGCCAGCAGCCAAGCAGGGTCTCCGACTGGGCAGCCCCAGCATTTT.

The chain employs TRBV19 and TRBJ2-1; 7 bases line up with TRBD2. CDR1 is LNHDA and CDR2 is SQIVND in the germline V gene (reference sequence). The CDR3 is 15 amino acids. V trimming: 8 bases; J trimming: 4 bases; junction bases outside the gene matches: 11. DNA of the CDR3: TGTGCCAGTGATGGGGGGGAGGGAGCATACAATGAGCAGTTCTTC. Translated, it gives CASDGGEGAYNEQFF.

This chain uses TRBV11-2 with TRBJ2-1, with 11 positions matching TRBD1. The CDR3 covers 15 residues. Germline values: CDR1 SGHAT, CDR2 FQNNGV. The ends lost 6 bases at V and 7 bases at J; junction bases unmatched: 8. The CDR3 nucleotides read TGTGCCAGCAGACAAGGACAGGGGGCATGGAATGAGCAGTTCTTC. This gives the protein CASRQGQGAWNEQFF.

The rearrangement joins TRBV7-9 to TRBJ2-7; TRBD1 aligns across 7 bases. The CDR3 covers 14 residues. Germline V gives CDR1 SEHNR, CDR2 FQNEAQ (reference sequence). After removal of 5 bases from V and 0 bases from J, the junction contained 4 bases not matched to a gene. The CDR3 is CASSPDRASYEQYF. The CDR3 nucleotides read TGTGCCAGCAGCCCCGACAGGGCCTCCTACGAGCAGTACTTC.

This chain uses TRBV11-2 with TRBJ1-1, with D possibly TRBD1 on 6 matching bases. The CDR3 sequence is 15 residues long. Germline V CDR1 and CDR2: SGHAT, FQNNGV. Trimming left V 7 bases short and J 3 bases short, with 18 bases between. The CDR3: CASIPLWGRHTEAFF. The CDR3 DNA follows: TGTGCCAGCATCCCCCTGTGGGGGCGACACACTGAAGCTTTCTTT.

The chain joins TRBV11-3 to TRBJ2-2, with no clear D. CDR1 SGHNT and CDR2 YENEEA come from the germline V gene. The V and J ends lost 0 bases and 5 bases respectively, with 13 bases between them. The CDR3 extends over 16 amino acids. This CDR3 reads CASSLDYGAATGELFF. The DNA of the CDR3 is TGTGCCAGCAGCTTAGATTACGGAGCAGCAACCGGGGAGCTGTTTTTT.

The CDR3 spells CASTDRARNYGYTF. CDR3 DNA: TGTGCCAGCACCGACAGGGCTCGAAACTATGGCTACACCTTC. V and J are TRBV6-5 and TRBJ1-2; 7 bases align to TRBD1. Germline V CDR1 and CDR2: MNHEY, SVGAGI. This CDR3 comprises 14 residues. Trimming took 7 bases from V and 2 from J; bases not matched to a gene: 7.

This sequence joins TRBV6-5 and TRBJ2-7; 7 bases line up with TRBD2. This CDR3 comprises 12 residues. Germline assignment: CDR1 MNHEY and CDR2 SVGAGI. With 6 bases clipped from V and 6 bases from J, the junction kept 5 bases outside the gene matches. CDR3 bases: TGTGCCAGCAGCGGGGAGGGCGGCGAGCAGTACTTC. This sequence encodes CASSGEGGEQYF.

This sequence joins TRBV9 and TRBJ2-1, with 9 bases that match TRBD2. The ends lost 0 bases at V and 4 bases at J; junction bases unmatched: 2. The CDR3 contains 15 residues. CDR1 SGDLS and CDR2 YYNGEE come from the germline V gene. The CDR3 nucleotides are TGTGCCAGCAGCGTAGGGACTAGCGTTTACAATGAGCAGTTCTTC. This sequence encodes CASSVGTSVYNEQFF.